The text below deals with one T cell receptor (beta chain). The sample comes from a study of blood T cell repertoires in COVID-19. The V and J ends lost 3 bases and 4 bases respectively, with 9 bases between them. Germline CDR1 is ENHRY and CDR2 is SYGVKD. This CDR3 is built from 14 residues. Some clones are missing from TCRdb's copy, which holds only in-frame ones; the method was immunoSEQ multiplex PCR. The sample includes about 200,000 clones, 85% of them seen just once. The J gene is TRBJ2-2, the V gene TRBV10-3, with D perhaps TRBD1 (6 bases). The material sequenced was peripheral blood. The clonotype was recovered from a woman older than 75 with acute or convalescent COVID-19. The DNA for the CDR3 is TGTGCCATCAGTGAACAGGGTAGCACCGGGGAGCTGTTTTTT. Residues: CAISEQGSTGELFF.